This is a list of T cell receptor beta chains from one sample in a study of CD8+ T cells in alopecia areata. Generated by immunoSEQ multiplex PCR, the TCRdb table keeps only in-frame clones and is missing some. The table records over 85,000 clones, approximately 42% of them present only once. Sequences were obtained from CD4+ T cells sorted from blood. These receptors all come from a human donor with alopecia areata. The CDR3 runs from the conserved cysteine through the conserved F or W. A D gene is named only where the DNA matches it firmly. Not every row has a clone size; where given, it reads once, few, many or a size class.

D gene | J gene | clone size | V gene | CDR3 DNA | CDR3 protein
TRBD1 | TRBJ2-7 | few | TRBV29-1 | TGCAGCGTTGTTAGCAGGGGGTACGACGAGCAGTACTTC | CSVVSRGYDEQYF
TRBD2 | TRBJ2-5 | . | TRBV7-8 | TGTGCCAGCAGCGGAGTGGGCGGGAGGGCCCTTGGGGAGACCCAGTACTTC | CASSGVGGRALGETQYF
. | TRBJ1-2 | . | TRBV5-6 | TGTGCCAGCAGCTCACGGTGGAATCCTGACTATGGCTACACCTTC | CASSSRWNPDYGYTF
TRBD1 | TRBJ1-2 | . | TRBV7-2 | TGTGCCAGCAGCTTCGCGGCGGACAGGGGCCCTAACTATGGCTACACCTTC | CASSFAADRGPNYGYTF
. | TRBJ1-1 | . | TRBV4-1 | TGCGCCAGCAGCCCCCTTGTCGGGCGGAACACTGAAGCTTTCTTT | CASSPLVGRNTEAFF
. | TRBJ2-3 | . | TRBV28 | TGTGCCAGCAGTTCCAGGGTGACGATAGATACGCAGTATTTT | CASSSRVTIDTQYF
TRBD1 | TRBJ2-7 | . | TRBV27 | TGTGCCAGCAGACCAGACAGGGGCCACGAGCAGTACTTC | CASRPDRGHEQYF
TRBD2 | TRBJ2-1 | few | TRBV5-1 | TGCGCCAGCAGCCTTGGGACTAGCGGGAGGGCCGGACTAGACAATGAGCAGTTCTTC | CASSLGTSGRAGLDNEQFF
. | TRBJ2-7 | . | TRBV5-4 | TGTGCCAGCAGCTCAACGGGGCAGGCCACCTACGAGCAGTACTTC | CASSSTGQATYEQYF
TRBD2 | TRBJ2-1 | few | TRBV4-3 | TGCGCCAGCAGCCAAACGCCTCAGCGGGGGGCGGAGGAGCAGTTCTTC | CASSQTPQRGAEEQFF
. | TRBJ1-2 | . | TRBV5-1 | TGCGCCAGCAGCTTGGACGGATCTAACTATGGCTACACCTTC | CASSLDGSNYGYTF
. | TRBJ2-5 | few | TRBV18 | TGTGCCAGCTCACCAGCAGGGTTGGAGACCCAGTACTTC | CASSPAGLETQYF
TRBD1 | TRBJ1-6 | . | TRBV4-2 | TGTGCCAGCAGCCAAAGGGACAGCCACGTCCTTCCCCTCCACTTT | CASSQRDSHVLPLHF
. | TRBJ2-3 | few | TRBV14 | TGTGCCAGCAGCCCACGTTGGGCGTCAGATACGCAGTATTTT | CASSPRWASDTQYF
TRBD2 | TRBJ2-5 | few | TRBV29-1 | TGCAGCGTCTCTGGGGAGGGAGGAGGAGAGACCCAGTACTTC | CSVSGEGGGETQYF
TRBD2 | TRBJ2-1 | . | TRBV7-2 | TGTGCCAGCAGCACCCGACTAGCGGGGCACTACAATGAGCAGTTCTTC | CASSTRLAGHYNEQFF
. | TRBJ2-1 | . | TRBV15 | TGTGCCACCAGCAGAGATTGGGTCCGTGGTGAGCAGTTCTTC | CATSRDWVRGEQFF
TRBD2 | TRBJ2-3 | . | TRBV4-2 | TGTGCCAGCAGCCAAGAATCTGCAGGCGGGGGAGGCACAGATACGCAGTATTTT | CASSQESAGGGGTDTQYF
. | TRBJ1-5 | . | TRBV7-2 | TGTGCCAGCAGCTTAGTGGGAGTTAGCAATCAGCCCCAGCATTTT | CASSLVGVSNQPQHF
TRBD2 | TRBJ2-7 | . | TRBV7-2 | TGTGCCAGCAGCCATAGACTAGCGGGAGCGTACGAGCAGTACTTC | CASSHRLAGAYEQYF
TRBD1 | TRBJ2-7 | . | TRBV14 | TGTGCCAGCAGCCAAGCGGGGACAGTCTACGAGCAGTACTTC | CASSQAGTVYEQYF
. | TRBJ2-2 | few | TRBV30 | TGTGCCTGGAGTCAACAGGGTCGGGCCGGGGAGCTGTTTTTT | CAWSQQGRAGELFF
. | TRBJ2-1 | few | TRBV27 | TGTGCCAGCAGTTGGACTATTGGCAATGAGCAGTTCTTC | CASSWTIGNEQFF
. | TRBJ2-4 | . | TRBV29-1 | TGCAGCGTTGTATCGGATAGAAAAAACATTCAGTACTTC | CSVVSDRKNIQYF
. | TRBJ1-1 | . | TRBV27 | TGTGCCAGCAGTTTAGGGCGGGGGAGAGGGAACACTGAAGCTTTCTTT | CASSLGRGRGNTEAFF
TRBD2 | TRBJ2-1 | . | TRBV19 | TGTGCCAGTAGTATCGTAGCGGGTCTTTACAATGAGCAGTTCTTC | CASSIVAGLYNEQFF
TRBD1 | TRBJ2-3 | few | TRBV30 | TGTGCCTGCCCCCTGGAAAAGGGGGCGGCAGATACGCAGTATTTT | CACPLEKGAADTQYF
TRBD2 | TRBJ2-5 | . | TRBV5-6 | TGTGCCAGCAGCTTGGGTTCGGGACTAGCGGAACACTTC | CASSLGSGLAEHF
TRBD2 | TRBJ2-1 | . | TRBV27 | TGTGCCAGCAGTTTAGCGGGGGGGCCCTACAATGAGCAGTTCTTC | CASSLAGGPYNEQFF
. | TRBJ2-4 | . | TRBV23-1 | TGCGCCAGCAGTCAATCGGAACAGGGCGTTTCATTCGGAAACATTCAGTACTTC | CASSQSEQGVSFGNIQYF
. | TRBJ2-7 | . | TRBV29-1 | TGCAGCGTTGAAGATCAGGGGGGGTCCGAGCAGTACTTC | CSVEDQGGSEQYF
. | TRBJ1-2 | . | TRBV18 | TGTGCCAGCTCACCGTTAACCAAAAGGGGCTCTTTGGATGGCTACACCTTC | CASSPLTKRGSLDGYTF
. | TRBJ2-7 | few | TRBV18 | TGTGCCAGCTCCCAGGGGTTAGAATACGAGCAGTACTTC | CASSQGLEYEQYF
TRBD1 | TRBJ2-3 | . | TRBV4-1 | TGCGCCAGCAGCGAACCAGGGGGAGATACGCAGTATTTT | CASSEPGGDTQYF
. | TRBJ1-2 | few | TRBV29-1 | TGCAGCGTTGGCCGGACCTATGGCTACACCTTC | CSVGRTYGYTF
TRBD2 | TRBJ2-5 | . | TRBV4-3 | TGCGCCAGCAGCCAAGTTATAATAGCGGGGGGGCGCCAAGAGACCCAGTACTTC | CASSQVIIAGGRQETQYF
TRBD2 | TRBJ2-1 | . | TRBV29-1 | TGCAGCCGATCAGCGGGGGGGGATTACAATGAGCAGTTCTTC | CSRSAGGDYNEQFF
. | TRBJ1-1 | . | TRBV28 | TGTGCCAGCCGACCTACAGTGGCTAATGAAGCTTTCTTT | CASRPTVANEAFF
. | TRBJ2-2 | few | TRBV15 | TGTGCCACCAGCCCAAATAGCGTCGGGGAGCTGTTTTTT | CATSPNSVGELFF
TRBD1 | TRBJ1-1 | . | TRBV5-1 | TGCGCCAGCAGCCGGGCCGGGACAGGGAACACTGAAGCTTTCTTT | CASSRAGTGNTEAFF
TRBD1 | TRBJ1-2 | . | TRBV2 | TGTGCCAGCAGCGGGACAGCAATTGCCCACGTCTATGGCTACACCTTC | CASSGTAIAHVYGYTF
. | TRBJ2-5 | few | TRBV29-1 | TGCAGCGTTGAAGATACCGCGGGAGAGACCCAGTACTTC | CSVEDTAGETQYF
. | TRBJ1-2 | few | TRBV30 | TGTGCCTGGAGTGTAGACTCCGGAGCATATGGCTACACCTTC | CAWSVDSGAYGYTF
TRBD1 | TRBJ2-6 | . | TRBV13 | TGTGCCAGCCTGGACAGGGGGCTCACCGGGGCCAACGTCCTGACTTTC | CASLDRGLTGANVLTF
TRBD1 | TRBJ1-5 | few | TRBV29-1 | TGCAGCGCACAACAGGGGGATCAGCCCCAGCATTTT | CSAQQGDQPQHF
TRBD2 | TRBJ2-1 | . | TRBV4-3 | TGCGCCAGCAGCCAAGAGCCCCCGACTAGCGGGGTCGACGAGCAGTTCTTC | CASSQEPPTSGVDEQFF
TRBD1 | TRBJ1-5 | . | TRBV7-2 | TGTGCCAGCAGCTACGGACAGGGGGCAAGGGAGCCCCAGCATTTT | CASSYGQGAREPQHF
. | TRBJ1-2 | . | TRBV23-1 | TGCGCCAGCAGTCAAGACCCCAGGGTACAGAGCTATGGCTACACCTTC | CASSQDPRVQSYGYTF
. | TRBJ2-3 | . | TRBV18 | TGTGCCAGCTCACCGGGACCAAGCTACACAGATACGCAGTATTTT | CASSPGPSYTDTQYF